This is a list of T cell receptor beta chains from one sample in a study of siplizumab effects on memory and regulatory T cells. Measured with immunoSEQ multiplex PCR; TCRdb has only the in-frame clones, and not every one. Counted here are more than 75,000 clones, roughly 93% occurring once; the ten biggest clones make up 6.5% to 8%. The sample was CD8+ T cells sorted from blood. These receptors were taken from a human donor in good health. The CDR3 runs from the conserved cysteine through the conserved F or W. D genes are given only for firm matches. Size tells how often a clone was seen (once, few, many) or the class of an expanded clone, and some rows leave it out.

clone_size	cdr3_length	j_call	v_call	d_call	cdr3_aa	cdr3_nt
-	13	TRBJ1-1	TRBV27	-	CASSSRVWGEAFF	TGTGCCAGCAGTTCAAGGGTCTGGGGTGAAGCTTTCTTT
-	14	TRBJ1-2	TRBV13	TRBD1	CASSWGTGDYGYTF	TGTGCCAGCAGCTGGGGGACAGGGGACTATGGCTACACCTTC
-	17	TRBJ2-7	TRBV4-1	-	CASSQVWGETPYSEQYF	TGCGCCAGCAGCCAAGTATGGGGCGAAACCCCATACTCCGAGCAGTACTTC
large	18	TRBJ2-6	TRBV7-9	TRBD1	CASNKGGTGASGANVLTF	TGTGCCAGCAACAAAGGAGGGACAGGGGCCTCTGGGGCCAACGTCCTGACTTTC
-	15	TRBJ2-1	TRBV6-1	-	CASSAPPSSYNEQFF	TGTGCCAGCAGTGCCCCACCCAGCTCCTACAATGAGCAGTTCTTC
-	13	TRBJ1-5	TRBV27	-	CASSLQGGQPQHF	TGTGCCAGCAGTCTTCAGGGAGGTCAGCCCCAGCATTTT
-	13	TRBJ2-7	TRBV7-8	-	CASSLDAGYEQYF	TGTGCCAGCAGCTTAGATGCGGGGTACGAGCAGTACTTC
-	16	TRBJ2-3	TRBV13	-	CASRLPRSASTDTQYF	TGTGCCAGCAGGCTCCCCCGGTCAGCTAGCACAGATACGCAGTATTTT
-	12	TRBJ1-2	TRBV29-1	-	CSVEPNSYGYTF	TGCAGCGTTGAACCGAACAGCTATGGCTACACCTTC
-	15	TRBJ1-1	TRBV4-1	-	CASSQEPTGNTEAFF	TGCGCCAGCAGCCAAGAGCCAACAGGGAACACTGAAGCTTTCTTT
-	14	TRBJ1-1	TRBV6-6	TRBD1	CASSYGTGGTEAFF	TGTGCCAGCAGTTACGGGACAGGGGGCACTGAAGCTTTCTTT
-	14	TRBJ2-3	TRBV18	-	CASSRIASTDTQYF	TGTGCCAGCTCGCGGATTGCTAGCACAGATACGCAGTATTTT
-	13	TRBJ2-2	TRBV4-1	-	CASSFANTGELFF	TGCGCCAGCAGCTTTGCGAACACCGGGGAGCTGTTTTTT
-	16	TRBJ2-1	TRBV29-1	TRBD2	CSVEGRGGGSYNEQFF	TGCAGCGTTGAAGGACGTGGCGGGGGGTCGTACAATGAGCAGTTCTTC
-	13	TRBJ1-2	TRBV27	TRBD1	CASTTFDRDGYTF	TGTGCCAGCACCACTTTCGACAGGGATGGCTACACCTTC
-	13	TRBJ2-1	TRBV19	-	CASSYGTYNEQFF	TGTGCCAGTAGTTACGGGACCTACAATGAGCAGTTCTTC
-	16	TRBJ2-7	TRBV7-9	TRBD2	CASSLTSGTIPYEQYF	TGTGCCAGCAGCTTAACTAGCGGGACAATTCCCTACGAGCAGTACTTC
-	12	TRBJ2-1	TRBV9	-	CASSVTGNEQFF	TGTGCCAGCAGCGTGACGGGTAATGAGCAGTTCTTC
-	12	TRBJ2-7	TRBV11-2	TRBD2	CASSLLADEQYF	TGTGCCAGCAGTCTACTAGCGGACGAGCAGTACTTC
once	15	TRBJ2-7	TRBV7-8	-	CASSLGPGTTYEQYF	TGTGCCAGCAGCTTAGGGCCCGGGACAACCTACGAGCAGTACTTC
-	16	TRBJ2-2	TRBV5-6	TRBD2	CASSWGTSGNTGELFF	TGTGCCAGCAGCTGGGGGACTAGCGGAAACACCGGGGAGCTGTTTTTT
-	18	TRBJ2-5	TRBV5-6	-	CASSLANEVAAPQETQYF	TGTGCCAGCAGCTTGGCCAATGAAGTGGCGGCCCCACAAGAGACCCAGTACTTC
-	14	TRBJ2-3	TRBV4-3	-	CASSQDRDMDTQYF	TGCGCCAGCAGCCAAGACAGGGATATGGATACGCAGTATTTT
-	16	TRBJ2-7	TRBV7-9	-	CASSSAGTAGFYEQYF	TGTGCCAGCAGCTCAGCCGGGACTGCGGGATTCTACGAGCAGTACTTC
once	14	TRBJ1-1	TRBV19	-	CASTLMGGWTEAFF	TGTGCCAGTACCCTCATGGGGGGGTGGACTGAAGCTTTCTTT
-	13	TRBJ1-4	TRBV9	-	CASSRTVNEKLFF	TGTGCCAGCAGCCGGACAGTAAATGAAAAACTGTTTTTT
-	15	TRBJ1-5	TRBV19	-	CASSMTSSSNQPQHF	TGTGCCAGTAGTATGACCTCTAGTAGCAATCAGCCCCAGCATTTT
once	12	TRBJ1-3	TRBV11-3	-	CASSPPGNTIYF	TGTGCCAGCAGCCCTCCCGGAAACACCATATATTTT
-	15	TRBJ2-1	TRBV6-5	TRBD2	CASALAGGPYNEQFF	TGTGCCAGCGCACTAGCGGGAGGGCCCTACAATGAGCAGTTCTTC
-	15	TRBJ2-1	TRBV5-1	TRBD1	CASSLQGMVYNEQFF	TGCGCCAGCAGCTTACAGGGGATGGTTTACAATGAGCAGTTCTTC
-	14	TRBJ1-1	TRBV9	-	CASSVEGTYTEAFF	TGTGCCAGCAGCGTCGAGGGGACCTACACTGAAGCTTTCTTT
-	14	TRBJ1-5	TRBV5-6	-	CASSLGSGNQPQHF	TGTGCCAGCAGCTTGGGTAGTGGCAATCAGCCCCAGCATTTT
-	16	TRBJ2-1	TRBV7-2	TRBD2	CASSLDPSGEYNEQFF	TGTGCCAGCAGCTTGGACCCTAGCGGGGAGTACAATGAGCAGTTCTTC
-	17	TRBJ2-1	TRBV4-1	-	CASSQDGTSSSYNEQFF	TGCGCCAGCAGCCAAGACGGGACATCGAGCTCCTACAATGAGCAGTTCTTC
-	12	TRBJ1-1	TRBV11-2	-	CASAHHEWEAFF	TGTGCCAGCGCCCACCATGAATGGGAAGCTTTCTTT
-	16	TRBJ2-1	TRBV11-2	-	CASSLGGISGYNEQFF	TGTGCCAGCAGCTTAGGGGGCATAAGCGGGTACAATGAGCAGTTCTTC
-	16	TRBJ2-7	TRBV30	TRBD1	CAWSVTGTGIPYEQYF	TGTGCCTGGAGTGTCACCGGGACAGGGATCCCCTACGAGCAGTACTTC
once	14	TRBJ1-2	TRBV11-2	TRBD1	CASSLSAGGHGYTF	TGTGCCAGCAGCTTATCCGCAGGGGGCCATGGCTACACCTTC
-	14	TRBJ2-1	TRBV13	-	CASSPGDSYNEQFF	TGTGCCAGCAGCCCAGGAGACAGTTACAATGAGCAGTTCTTC
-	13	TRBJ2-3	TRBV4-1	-	CASSYDPTDTQYF	TGCGCCAGCAGCTACGACCCAACAGATACGCAGTATTTT
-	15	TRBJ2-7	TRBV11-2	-	CASSLGAEGLYEQYF	TGTGCCAGCAGCTTAGGGGCAGAAGGACTCTACGAGCAGTACTTC
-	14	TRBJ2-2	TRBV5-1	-	CASEAGLNTGELFF	TGCGCCTCAGAGGCGGGATTGAACACCGGGGAGCTGTTTTTT
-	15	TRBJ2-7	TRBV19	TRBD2	CASSPSSSGVYEQYF	TGTGCCAGTAGTCCCTCCTCTAGCGGGGTCTACGAGCAGTACTTC
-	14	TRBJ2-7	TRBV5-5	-	CASSLEGDSYEQYF	TGTGCCAGCAGCTTGGAGGGGGACTCCTACGAGCAGTACTTC
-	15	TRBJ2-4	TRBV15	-	CATSIDSLAKNIQYF	TGTGCCACCAGCATAGACAGTCTAGCCAAAAACATTCAGTACTTC
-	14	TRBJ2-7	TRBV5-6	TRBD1	CASSPGQGSYEQYF	TGTGCCAGCAGCCCAGGACAGGGCTCCTACGAGCAGTACTTC
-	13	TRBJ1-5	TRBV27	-	CASSLSRSQPQHF	TGTGCCAGCAGTTTATCGCGTAGTCAGCCCCAGCATTTT
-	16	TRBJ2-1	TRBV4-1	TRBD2	CASSFLAGGLNNEQFF	TGCGCCAGCAGCTTTCTAGCGGGAGGGTTAAACAATGAGCAGTTCTTC
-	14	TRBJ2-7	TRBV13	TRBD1	CASSPGQGTYEQYF	TGTGCCAGCAGCCCAGGACAGGGGACCTACGAGCAGTACTTC
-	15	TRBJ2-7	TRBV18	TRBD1	CASSPGQGPSYEQYF	TGTGCCAGCTCGCCGGGACAGGGGCCCTCCTACGAGCAGTACTTC
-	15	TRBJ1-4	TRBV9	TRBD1	CASSANQGANEKLFF	TGTGCCAGCAGCGCTAACCAGGGGGCTAATGAAAAACTGTTTTTT
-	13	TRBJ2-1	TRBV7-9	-	CASSLSTSNEQFF	TGTGCCAGCAGCTTATCCACTAGTAATGAGCAGTTCTTC
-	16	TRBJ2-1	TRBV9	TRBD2	CASSSVLAGGPYEQFF	TGTGCCAGCAGCAGCGTCCTAGCGGGAGGGCCGTATGAGCAGTTCTTC
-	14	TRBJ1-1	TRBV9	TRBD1	CASSGEQGRTEAFF	TGTGCCAGCAGCGGTGAACAGGGGCGGACTGAAGCTTTCTTT
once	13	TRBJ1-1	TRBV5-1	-	CASSLAMQGHLSF	TGCGCCAGCAGCTTGGCCATGCAGGGCCATTTGTCATTT